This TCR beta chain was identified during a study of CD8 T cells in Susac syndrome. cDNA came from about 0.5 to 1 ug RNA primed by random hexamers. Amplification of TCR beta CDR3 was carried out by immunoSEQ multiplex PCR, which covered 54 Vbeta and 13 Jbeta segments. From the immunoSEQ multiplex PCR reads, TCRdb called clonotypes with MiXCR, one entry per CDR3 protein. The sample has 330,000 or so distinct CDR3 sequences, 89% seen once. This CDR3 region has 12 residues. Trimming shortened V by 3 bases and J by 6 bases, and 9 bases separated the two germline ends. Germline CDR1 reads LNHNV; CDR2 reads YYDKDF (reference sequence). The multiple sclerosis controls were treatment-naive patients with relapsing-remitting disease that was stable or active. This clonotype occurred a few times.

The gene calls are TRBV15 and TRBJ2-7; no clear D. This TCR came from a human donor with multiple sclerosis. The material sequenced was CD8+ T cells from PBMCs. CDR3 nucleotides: TGTGCCACCAGCAGCCCGCCCAGCGAGCAGTACTTC. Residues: CATSSPPSEQYF.